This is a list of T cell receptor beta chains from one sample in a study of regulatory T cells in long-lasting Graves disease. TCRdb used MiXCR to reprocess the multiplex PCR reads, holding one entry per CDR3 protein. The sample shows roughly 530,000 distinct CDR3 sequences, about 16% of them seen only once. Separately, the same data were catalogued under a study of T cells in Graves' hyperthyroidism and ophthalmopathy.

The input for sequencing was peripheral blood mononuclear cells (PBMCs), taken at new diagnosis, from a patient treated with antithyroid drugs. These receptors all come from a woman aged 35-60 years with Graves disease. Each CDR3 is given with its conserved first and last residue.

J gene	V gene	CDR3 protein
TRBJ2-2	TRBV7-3	CARSPGLADGELFF
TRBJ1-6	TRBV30	CAWSEGRLSPLHF
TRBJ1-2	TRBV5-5	CASSRIMGTNYGYTF
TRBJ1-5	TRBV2	CASSFNEAQPQHF
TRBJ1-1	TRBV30	CAWRIQGSGTEAFF
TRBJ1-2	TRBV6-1	CASILGPGQPLGYTF
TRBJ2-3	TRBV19	CATRTSGGADTQYF
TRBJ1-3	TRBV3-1	CASSPETGFGSGNTIYF
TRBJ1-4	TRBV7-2	CASSPWTGGEKLFF
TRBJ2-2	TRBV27	CASSRQGANTGELFF
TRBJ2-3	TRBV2	CASSVGAGADTQYF
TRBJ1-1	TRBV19	CASSILQGRNTEAFF
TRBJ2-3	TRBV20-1	CSARGLSGRTDTQYF
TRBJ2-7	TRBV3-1	CASSQAGLYVQYF
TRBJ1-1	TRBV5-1	CASRFADTEAFF
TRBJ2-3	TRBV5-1	CASSLVSGGGTDTQYF
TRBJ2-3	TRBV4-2	CASSQDDRSADTQYF
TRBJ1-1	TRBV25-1	CASSVTGKNTEAFF
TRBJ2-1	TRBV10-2	CASSFPGGPYNEQFF
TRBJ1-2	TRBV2	CASTRTGSGYTF
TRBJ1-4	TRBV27	CASSLSSVGGEKLFF
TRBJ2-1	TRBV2	CASSDPGGGYNGQFF
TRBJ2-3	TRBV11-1	CASSLSEGTGSTDTQYF
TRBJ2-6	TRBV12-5	CASGIHRPLSGANVLTF
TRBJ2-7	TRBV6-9	CASSYWDRVEQYF
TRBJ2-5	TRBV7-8	CASSLGVGGGLQETQYF
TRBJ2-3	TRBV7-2	CASSLALIATDTQYF
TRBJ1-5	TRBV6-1	CASLPWDRGRNQPQHF
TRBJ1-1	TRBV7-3	CASSLQGPAEAFF
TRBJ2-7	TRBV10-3	CAIAPGPLNEQYF
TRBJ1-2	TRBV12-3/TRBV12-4	CASSFVSRTFGYTF
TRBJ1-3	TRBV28	CASSPAPTFSGNTIYF
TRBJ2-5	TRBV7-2	CASSHSGTQYF
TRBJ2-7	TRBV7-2	CASSLNLVEQYF
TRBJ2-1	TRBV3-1	CASSQTSGGSSYNEQFF
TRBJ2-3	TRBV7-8	CASSLNPGQQFTDTQYF
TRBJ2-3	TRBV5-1	CASSPRTSGSTDTQYF
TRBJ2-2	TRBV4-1	CASRTGAVGELFF
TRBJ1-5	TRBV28	CASKGTRQPQHF
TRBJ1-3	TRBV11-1	CASSETGTGGNTIYF
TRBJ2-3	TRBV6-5	CASSYSRQGATQYF
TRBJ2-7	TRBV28	CASSTPGSAYEQYF
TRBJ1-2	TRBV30	CAWSRNYGYTF
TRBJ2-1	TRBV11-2	CASSLAGLGGGAYNEQFF
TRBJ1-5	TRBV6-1	CASNRGPNQPQHF